This T cell receptor beta chain was sequenced in a study of shared clonotypes between healthy human individuals. This CDR3 region has 16 residues. Trimming took 8 bases from V and 0 from J, leaving 17 bases between them. Germline V gene lookup returns CDR1 MRHNA and CDR2 SNTAGT. The repertoire was sequenced with immunoSEQ multiplex PCR; TCRdb's copy has only in-frame clones and lacks some. Of more than 2,000,000 clones detected, about 92% appear once; the ten largest clones hold 0.39%. This clonotype was obtained from a man aged 18 to 29 in good health. Some clones in this sample may be carry-over from other donors' samples. This chain connects TRBV6-4 to TRBJ2-4; the D is unclear. The sequenced sample consisted of naive CD4+ T cells from PBMCs. Documented subset: CD45RA+ positively selected. This CDR3 is CASPRRGEIAKNIQYF. The DNA for the CDR3 is TGTGCCAGCCCTCGGCGCGGTGAGATAGCCAAAAACATTCAGTACTTC.